The next 30 T cell receptor beta chains were all read from a single sample in a study of beta chain features in type 1 diabetes. All of the isolated RNA was reverse transcribed, so expressed TCRB transcripts were sequenced. Generated by immunoSEQ multiplex PCR, the TCRdb table keeps only in-frame clones and is missing some. The profile shows hundreds of thousands of clones, approximately 12% of them singletons. Material: naive CD4+ T cells from blood. The source of these receptors is a man aged 18 to 35 in good health.

This clone was observed a handful of times. The V call is TRBV19, the J call TRBJ2-2; 11 nucleotides agree with TRBD1. The CDR3 runs 17 residues. Germline assignment: CDR1 LNHDA and CDR2 SQIVND (reference sequence). V trimming: 4 bases; J trimming: 4 bases; junction bases outside the gene matches: 8. The CDR3 nucleotides read TGTGCCAGTAGTAGAACGGGACAGGGGGTCCCCACCGGGGAGCTGTTTTTT. This gives the protein CASSRTGQGVPTGELFF.

This chain joins TRBV28 and TRBJ2-7, with 8 bases that match TRBD2. This CDR3 has 14 residues. The V gene's germline CDR1 is MDHEN and CDR2 SYDVKM. The trim removed 7 bases at V and 0 bases at J, leaving 5 bases unmatched. The CDR3 spells CASIPSGPSYEQYF. DNA for the CDR3: TGTGCCAGCATTCCTAGCGGGCCCTCCTACGAGCAGTACTTC.

This clone was counted only a few times. The chain links TRBV15 to TRBJ2-7; 7 bases fit TRBD2. The junction had 21 bases not matched to a gene; V was cut back by 1 base and J by 9 bases. Germline assignment: CDR1 LNHNV and CDR2 YYDKDF (reference sequence). CDR3 length: 18 amino acids. CDR3 in amino acids: CATSRGGGTKRRALGQYF. CDR3 sequence (DNA): TGTGCCACCAGCAGAGGGGGGGGAACTAAGCGGAGGGCCTTGGGGCAGTACTTC. Looking up the rest from reference TRBV15 and TRBJ2-7 gives the full variable domain: DAMVIQNPRYQVTQFGKPVTLSCSQTLNHNVMYWYQQKSSQAPKLLFHYYDKDFNNEADTPDNFQSRRPNTSFCFLDIRSPGLGDTAMYLCATSRGGGTKRRALGQYFGPGTRLTVT.

The genes are TRBV4-2 and TRBJ2-3; possible D gene TRBD2, 5 bases. Per the germline V gene, CDR1 is LGHNA and CDR2 is YNFKEQ. Trimming pared 1 base from V and 2 bases from J, leaving 10 bases between. The CDR3 is 15 amino acids. The CDR3 protein is CASSQVDGITDTQYF. The CDR3 bases are TGTGCCAGCAGCCAAGTTGACGGGATCACAGATACGCAGTATTTT.

This clone was counted between two and nine times. The J gene is TRBJ2-7, the V gene TRBV5-1, with D perhaps TRBD1 (5 bases). Trimming took off 1 base at V and 2 bases at J, with 7 bases between the two ends. The germline gives CDR1 SGHRS, CDR2 YFSETQ. The CDR3 runs to 13 residues. In DNA form, the CDR3 reads TGCGCCAGCAGCTTGCAGGGCACCTACGAGCAGTACTTC. Encoded protein: CASSLQGTYEQYF. Supplemented by reference TRBV5-1 and TRBJ2-7, the full variable domain reads KAGVTQTPRYLIKTRGQQVTLSCSPISGHRSVSWYQQTPGQGLQFLFEYFSETQRNKGNFPGRFSGRQFSNSRSEMNVSTLELGDSALYLCASSLQGTYEQYFGPGTRLTVT.

The chain uses TRBV4-3 and TRBJ2-1, with 11 nucleotides matching TRBD1. The CDR3 is made up of 16 amino acids. With 2 bases clipped from V and 7 bases from J, the junction kept 7 bases outside the gene matches. Per germline, CDR1 LGHNA and CDR2 YSLEER. CDR3 region: CASSQLRDRGRNEQFF. The CDR3 DNA is TGCGCCAGCAGCCAACTCCGGGACAGGGGGAGAAATGAGCAGTTCTTC.

The chain has TRBV14 and TRBJ2-1; the match to TRBD2 covers 8 bases. V dropped 0 bases and J dropped 0; count of bases not matched to a gene: 7. CDR1 and CDR2 (germline): SGHDN, FVKESK. CDR3 length equals 18 residues. The CDR3 is CASSQEFGGGSSYNEQFF. CDR3 bases: TGTGCCAGCAGCCAAGAGTTCGGGGGGGGGAGCTCCTACAATGAGCAGTTCTTC.

This clone was observed a handful of times. The V call is TRBV9, the J call TRBJ2-1; D gene uncertain. V dropped 0 bases and J dropped 7 bases, with 11 bases sitting between them. The CDR3 runs to 14 residues. Germline assignment: CDR1 SGDLS and CDR2 YYNGEE. The CDR3 is CASSVGASLNEQFF. The DNA of the CDR3 is TGTGCCAGCAGCGTAGGAGCTAGTCTAAATGAGCAGTTCTTC. Combining the CDR3 with reference TRBV9 and TRBJ2-1 gives the whole variable domain DSGVTQTPKHLITATGQRVTLRCSPRSGDLSVYWYQQSLDQGLQFLIQYYNGEERAKGNILERFSAQQFPDLHSELNLSSLELGDSALYFCASSVGASLNEQFFGPGTRLTVL.

The rearrangement uses TRBV28 and TRBJ2-6, with a possible D match to TRBD2 (6 bases). Germline assignment: CDR1 MDHEN and CDR2 SYDVKM. The V end was cut by 4 bases, the J end by 2 bases, with 12 bases between. The CDR3 is 16 amino acids. The DNA of the CDR3 is TGTGCCAGCAGTTCGGGGGTGGCGACTGGGGCCAACGTCCTGACTTTC. Its protein product is CASSSGVATGANVLTF.

This clone was observed a handful of times. This chain uses TRBV30 with TRBJ2-3, with 11 positions matching TRBD2. V was clipped by 5 bases and J by 2 bases; unmatched bases: 6. Germline V gene lookup returns CDR1 GTSNPN and CDR2 SVGIG (reference sequence). This CDR3 has 15 residues. CDR3 nucleotides: TGTGCCTGGGGGGGACTAGCGGCCTACACAGATACGCAGTATTTT. As protein: CAWGGLAAYTDTQYF.

The CDR3: CASSREGGIGPQHF. CDR3 in DNA: TGTGCCAGCAGCCGCGAGGGCGGAATAGGCCCCCAGCATTTT. The chain employs TRBV6-6 and TRBJ1-5; D not resolved. The CDR3 consists of 14 residues. Germline loops: CDR1 MNHNY, CDR2 SVGAGI (reference sequence). Trimming stripped 6 bases from V and 10 bases from J, with 19 bases between.

J is TRBJ2-1 and V is TRBV6-4; D not certain. With 2 bases removed from V and 6 bases from J, the gap between germline ends came to 5 bases. From germline, CDR1 is MRHNA and CDR2 SNTAGT. The length of the CDR3 is 12 residues. CDR3: CASSDGSNEQFF. The CDR3 DNA sequence: TGTGCCAGCAGTGACGGTAGCAATGAGCAGTTCTTC.

In this sample, this clone turned up a few times. This chain links TRBV7-2 with TRBJ2-7; 8 nucleotides line up with TRBD2. The germline V gene has CDR1 SGHTA and CDR2 FQGNSA. The junction had 12 bases not matched to a gene; V was cut back by 4 bases and J by 4 bases. The CDR3 has 16 residues. The CDR3 is CASSSTTERGLYEQYF. Written as DNA, the CDR3 is TGTGCCAGCAGCTCCACGACAGAGCGGGGGTTATACGAGCAGTACTTC.

This clone has more than one count but fewer than ten. This sequence joins TRBV2 and TRBJ2-6; the match to TRBD1 covers 11 bases. The CDR3 length is 17 residues. V was clipped by 6 bases and J by 2 bases; unmatched bases: 6. Germline V gene lookup returns CDR1 SNHLY and CDR2 FYNNEI. The chain's CDR3 is CASSRDRGGTGANVLTF. Written as DNA, the CDR3 is TGTGCCAGCAGCCGGGACAGGGGGGGAACTGGGGCCAACGTCCTGACTTTC.

The V and J genes are TRBV18 and TRBJ2-1; 11 nucleotides match TRBD2. The germline V gene has CDR1 KGHSH and CDR2 LQKENI. The V gene end was trimmed by 5 bases and the J gene end by 5 bases; junction bases not matched to a gene: 5. CDR3 length equals 15 residues. CDR3: CASSSLAGGHNEQFF. The DNA of the CDR3 is TGTGCCAGCTCATCTCTAGCGGGAGGCCACAATGAGCAGTTCTTC. The complete variable domain, with remaining parts taken from reference TRBV18 and TRBJ2-1, reads NAGVMQNPRHLVRRRGQEARLRCSPMKGHSHVYWYRQLPEEGLKFMVYLQKENIIDESGMPKERFSAEFPKEGPSILRIQQVVRGDSAAYFCASSSLAGGHNEQFFGPGTRLTVL.

The V call is TRBV27, the J call TRBJ1-2; 8 bases are a match to TRBD1. CDR3 length: 13 amino acids. Germline CDR1 and CDR2: MNHEY and SMNVEV (reference sequence). The J segment lost 8 bases and the V segment lost 6 bases, leaving 8 bases of the junction unmatched. CDR3 nucleotide sequence: TGTGCCAGCAGCTGGACAGGGAACGTGGGCTACACCTTC. As protein: CASSWTGNVGYTF.

This clone has only a few counts. CDR3 nucleotides: TGTGCCAGCAGCATTCTTAGCGGGGGGACTTCCTACGAGCAGTACTTC. As protein: CASSILSGGTSYEQYF. V is TRBV5-6 and J is TRBJ2-7; 10 bases map to TRBD2. Germline V CDR1 and CDR2: SGHDT, YYEEEE. V trimming: 4 bases; J trimming: 1 base; junction bases outside the gene matches: 8. The CDR3 is 16 amino acids.

The CDR3 DNA sequence: TGTGCCAGCAGCTCCGACAGGGGGTTCCAAGAGACCCAGTACTTC. It is translated as CASSSDRGFQETQYF. The chain joins TRBV5-6 to TRBJ2-5, with 9 bases that match TRBD1. The CDR3 length is 15 residues. The V gene's germline CDR1 is SGHDT and CDR2 YYEEEE. The V segment lost 3 bases and the J segment 1 base; nucleotides outside the gene matches: 4.

This sequence joins TRBV30 and TRBJ1-2; TRBD1 agrees at 8 bases. Trimming cost V 3 bases and J 4 bases; bases outside gene matches: 10. The CDR3 has 15 amino acids. CDR1 is GTSNPN and CDR2 is SVGIG in the germline V gene (reference sequence). The chain's CDR3 is CAWSQTGASLYGYTF. The CDR3 nucleotides are TGTGCCTGGAGCCAGACAGGGGCGAGTCTCTATGGCTACACCTTC. Looking up the rest from reference TRBV30 and TRBJ1-2 gives the full variable domain: SQTIHQWPATLVQPVGSPLSLECTVEGTSNPNLYWYRQAAGRGLQLLFYSVGIGQISSEVPQNLSASRPQDRQFILSSKKLLLSDSGFYLCAWSQTGASLYGYTFGSGTRLTVV.

This clone came up a few times. The V and J genes are TRBV28 and TRBJ1-1, with D tentatively TRBD1 (5 bases). Between the trimmed V and J ends, which lost 8 bases and 0 bases, there was a span of 16 bases. Germline V lookup: CDR1 MDHEN, CDR2 SYDVKM. The CDR3 has 15 residues. The CDR3 DNA sequence: TGTGCCAGCCTTCAGGGCGGTGGCCTGAACACTGAAGCTTTCTTT. It codes for CASLQGGGLNTEAFF.

V gene TRBV21-1 combines with J gene TRBJ2-7; the DNA was not used to check the table's D call, TRBD1. TRBV21-1 represents a pseudogene. This CDR3 spans 15 amino acids. The CDR3 DNA is TGTGCCAGCAGCAAAGGGGGACATAGGGTTTACGAGCAGTACTTC. This translates into CASSKGGHRVYEQYF.

This sequence joins TRBV7-9 and TRBJ1-4, with a tentative D call TRBD1 (6 bases). This CDR3 region has 14 residues. V was trimmed by 4 bases and J by 7 bases, leaving 13 bases between them. CDR1 SEHNR and CDR2 FQNEAQ come from the germline V gene (reference sequence). In DNA form, the CDR3 reads TGTGCCAGCAGCTCGGGAAACAGGGTTGAAAAACTGTTTTTT. Its protein product is CASSSGNRVEKLFF.

This rearrangement joins TRBV19 to TRBJ2-1, with a possible D match to TRBD1 (6 bases). Trimming removed 5 bases at V and 2 bases at J, with 10 bases between. CDR3 length: 14 amino acids. Germline CDR1 reads LNHDA; CDR2 reads SQIVND (reference sequence). CDR3 sequence reads: CASSGQGTYNEQFF. The CDR3 DNA follows: TGTGCCAGTAGTGGGCAGGGGACCTACAATGAGCAGTTCTTC.

The chain couples TRBV30 to TRBJ2-7; possible D gene TRBD1, 5 bases. V dropped 2 bases and J dropped 2 bases, with 7 bases sitting between them. CDR1 is GTSNPN, CDR2 SVGIG, per germline (reference sequence). CDR3 length: 12 amino acids. CDR3 DNA: TGTGCCTGGAGTAGGGGTGCCTACGAGCAGTACTTC. Amino acids: CAWSRGAYEQYF. Full variable domain (remainder filled in from reference TRBV30 and TRBJ2-7): SQTIHQWPATLVQPVGSPLSLECTVEGTSNPNLYWYRQAAGRGLQLLFYSVGIGQISSEVPQNLSASRPQDRQFILSSKKLLLSDSGFYLCAWSRGAYEQYFGPGTRLTVT.

In this sample, this clone turned up a few times. This chain links TRBV9 with TRBJ2-1, with 7 bases identical to TRBD1. CDR1 and CDR2 from the germline V gene are SGDLS and YYNGEE. The CDR3 length is 14 residues. The V and J ends lost 4 bases and 5 bases, in that order; junction bases with no gene match: 6. The CDR3 coding sequence is TGTGCCAGCAGCACCACGGGACAGAACAATGAGCAGTTCTTC. Protein product: CASSTTGQNNEQFF. Combining the CDR3 with reference TRBV9 and TRBJ2-1 gives the whole variable domain DSGVTQTPKHLITATGQRVTLRCSPRSGDLSVYWYQQSLDQGLQFLIQYYNGEERAKGNILERFSAQQFPDLHSELNLSSLELGDSALYFCASSTTGQNNEQFFGPGTRLTVL.

Only a few counts were recorded for this clone. The chain uses TRBV7-6 and TRBJ2-1; D not certain. V was clipped by 2 bases and J by 8 bases, with 13 bases between them. This CDR3 contains 14 residues. Germline V gives CDR1 SGHVS, CDR2 FNYEAQ. Here the CDR3 reads CASSLIRGRDEQFF. The CDR3 coding sequence is TGTGCCAGCAGCTTAATCAGAGGTCGAGATGAGCAGTTCTTC.

In its sample, this clone was seen a few times. This chain connects TRBV28 to TRBJ2-3, with D perhaps TRBD1 (6 bases). The CDR3 has 16 amino acids. The germline V gene has CDR1 MDHEN and CDR2 SYDVKM. The ends were cut back, 3 bases at V and 3 bases at J, with 16 bases in the middle. The CDR3 sequence: CASSFLAGEKTDTQYF. CDR3 bases: TGTGCCAGCAGTTTCTTGGCAGGGGAAAAGACAGATACGCAGTATTTT.

The chain joins TRBV7-2 to TRBJ2-7; perhaps TRBD2 as D (6 bases). V was pared by 1 base and J by 0 bases, with 10 bases between. This CDR3 comprises 15 residues. Germline-derived CDR1 and CDR2 are SGHTA and FQGNSA. CDR3 bases: TGTGCCAGCAGCTTAGGTGGGAGGCTCTCCTACGAGCAGTACTTC. Translating gives CASSLGGRLSYEQYF.

This clone was counted only a few times. The chain recombines TRBV2 with TRBJ2-1; 7 nucleotides match TRBD1. The CDR3 has 13 amino acids. Germline CDR1 and CDR2: SNHLY and FYNNEI. Trimming cost V 6 bases and J 8 bases; bases outside gene matches: 7. The CDR3 DNA reads as TGTGCCAGCAGCGACCGACAGGGTTATGAGCAGTTCTTC. Protein: CASSDRQGYEQFF.

This chain connects TRBV9 to TRBJ2-2; tentative D call: TRBD1 (6 bases). CDR1 SGDLS and CDR2 YYNGEE come from the germline V gene. CDR3 length equals 18 residues. V gave up 4 bases and J gave up 0 bases, with 19 bases separating them. The CDR3 here is CASSLTDRGWANTGELFF. CDR3 coding DNA: TGTGCCAGCAGCTTAACCGATAGGGGGTGGGCGAACACCGGGGAGCTGTTTTTT.